This T cell receptor beta chain stems from a study of glioma-infiltrating T cells. From germline, CDR1 is DFQATT and CDR2 SNEGSKA (reference sequence). This CDR3 has 12 amino acids. V lost 2 bases and J 2 bases, leaving 5 bases between the germline ends. This clonotype was observed a handful of times. The target antigen is unknown. Amplification of TCR alpha and beta CDR3 regions from RNA used iRepertoire nested multiplex PCR. One entry per CDR3 protein results from TCRdb running MiXCR on the multiplex PCR reads. The profile shows about 140,000 distinct CDR3 sequences, about 39% of them singletons. Whole-study results and caveats: Tissue-blood divergence was below expectation in non-neoplastic patients, above in gliomas.

This sequence was found in a human donor with low-grade glioma or glioblastoma, undergoing nonglioma brain surgery, or in good health (not recorded which). The rearrangement links TRBV20-1 to TRBJ2-3; D ambiguous. Sequences were obtained from glioma tissue, nonneoplastic brain tissue, or PBMCs (not recorded which). The CDR3 DNA reads TGCAGTGCTAGACCAACCACAGATACGCAGTATTTT. This gives the protein CSARPTTDTQYF.